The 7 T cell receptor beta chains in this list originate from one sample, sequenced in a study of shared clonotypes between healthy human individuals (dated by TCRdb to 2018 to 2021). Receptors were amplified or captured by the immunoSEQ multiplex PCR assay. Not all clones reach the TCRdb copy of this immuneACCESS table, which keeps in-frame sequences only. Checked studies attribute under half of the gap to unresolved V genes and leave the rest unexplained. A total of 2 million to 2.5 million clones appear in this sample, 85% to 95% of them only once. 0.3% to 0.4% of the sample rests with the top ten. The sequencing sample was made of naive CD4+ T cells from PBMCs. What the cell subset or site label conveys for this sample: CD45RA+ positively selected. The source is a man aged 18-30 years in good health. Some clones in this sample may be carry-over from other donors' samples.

CDR3 DNA: TGTGCCAGCAGCCTACCCGGGACTGGGGCACGGGTTGAGCAGTTCTTC. Protein product: CASSLPGTGARVEQFF. This rearrangement joins TRBV7-8 to TRBJ2-1; possible D gene TRBD2, 6 bases. This CDR3 region has 16 residues. Trimming took off 5 bases at V and 9 bases at J, with 23 bases between the two ends. The germline gives CDR1 SGHVS, CDR2 FQNEAQ. The full variable domain, in which reference TRBV7-8 and TRBJ2-1 provide the parts outside the CDR3, is GAGVSQSPRYKVAKRGQDVALRCDPISGHVSLFWYQQALGQGPEFLTYFQNEAQLDKSGLPSDRFFAERPEGSVSTLKIQRTQQEDSAVYLCASSLPGTGARVEQFFGPGTRLTVL.

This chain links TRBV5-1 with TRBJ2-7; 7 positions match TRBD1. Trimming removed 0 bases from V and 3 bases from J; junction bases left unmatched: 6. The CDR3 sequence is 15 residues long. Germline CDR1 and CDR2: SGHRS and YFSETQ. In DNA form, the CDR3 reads TGCGCCAGCAGCTTGGCCATGTCAGGGGGCTACGAGCAGTACTTC. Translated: CASSLAMSGGYEQYF.

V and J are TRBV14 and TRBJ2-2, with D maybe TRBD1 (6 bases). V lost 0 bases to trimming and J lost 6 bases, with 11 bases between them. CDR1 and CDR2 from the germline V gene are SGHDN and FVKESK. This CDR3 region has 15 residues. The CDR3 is CASSQDQGWSGELFF. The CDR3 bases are TGTGCCAGCAGCCAAGATCAGGGGTGGTCCGGGGAGCTGTTTTTT.

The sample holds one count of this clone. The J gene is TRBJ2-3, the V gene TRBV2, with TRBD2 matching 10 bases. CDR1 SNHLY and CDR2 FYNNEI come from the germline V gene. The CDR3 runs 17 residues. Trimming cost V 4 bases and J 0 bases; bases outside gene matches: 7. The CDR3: CASSGTSGRSSTDTQYF. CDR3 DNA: TGTGCCAGCAGTGGGACTAGCGGACGGTCTAGCACAGATACGCAGTATTTT.

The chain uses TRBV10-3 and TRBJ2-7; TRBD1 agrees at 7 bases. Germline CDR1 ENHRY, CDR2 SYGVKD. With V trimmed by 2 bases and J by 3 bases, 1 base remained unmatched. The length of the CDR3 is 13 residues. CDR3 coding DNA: TGTGCCATCAGTGAGAGGACAGGCTACGAGCAGTACTTC. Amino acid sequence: CAISERTGYEQYF.

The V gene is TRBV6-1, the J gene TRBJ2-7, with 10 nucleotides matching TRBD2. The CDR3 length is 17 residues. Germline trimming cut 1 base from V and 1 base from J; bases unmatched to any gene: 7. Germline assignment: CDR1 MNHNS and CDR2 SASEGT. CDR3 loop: CASSEGGSGRGSYEQYF. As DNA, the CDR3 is TGTGCCAGCAGTGAAGGAGGGAGCGGGAGGGGTTCCTACGAGCAGTACTTC.

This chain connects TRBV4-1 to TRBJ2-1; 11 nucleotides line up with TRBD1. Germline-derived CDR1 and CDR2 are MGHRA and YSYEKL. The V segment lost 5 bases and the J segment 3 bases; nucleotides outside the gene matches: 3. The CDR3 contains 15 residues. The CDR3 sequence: CASSGGTGGYNEQFF. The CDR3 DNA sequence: TGCGCCAGCAGCGGCGGGACAGGGGGCTACAATGAGCAGTTCTTC.